This TCR beta chain derives from a study of blood T cell repertoires in COVID-19. Background on the study: The samples span acute and convalescent COVID-19 from the United States, Italy and Spain.

Authors' processing steps: Scientists estimated how many nucleated cells there were by amplifying reference gene primers. Repertoires were generated with immunoSEQ multiplex PCR, while TCRdb's copy carries only in-frame clones and drops some. The DNA gave D and trimming, while V, J and clone size come from that table. Of under 500,000 clones in the sample, 80% to 90% were seen once. Participant reports of clinical history set cohort assignment. The J segment lost 3 bases and the V segment lost 2 bases, leaving 1 base of the junction unmatched. The CDR3 has 13 amino acids. Germline CDR1 ENHRY, CDR2 SYGVKD.

V and J are TRBV10-3 and TRBJ2-7; 7 bases fit TRBD1. The sample taken for sequencing was PBMCs or T cells enriched from blood (not recorded which). This clonotype was obtained from a man in his thirties or forties who had recovered from COVID-19. CDR3 sequence: CAISEGTDYEQYF. The CDR3 coding sequence is TGTGCCATCAGTGAGGGGACAGACTACGAGCAGTACTTC.